The present TCR beta chain was sequenced within a study of shared clonotypes between healthy human individuals (TCRdb year 2020). For the wider study: Two women and a few men aged 18 to 49 years were included in the cohort. Per donor, three plates each were used for CD4 naive and CD4 memory, two for CD8 naive, and one for CD8 memory. The study deeply sequenced blood TCR repertoires of roughly five healthy adults to estimate repertoire size and the extent of clonotype sharing between individuals. Libraries were prepared and TCR repertoires were sequenced by different laboratories using diverse techniques, in order to increase sequencing depth and limit assay-specific biases. Leukapheresis yielded between about 0.85 and 10 billion PBMCs per donor.

Using the deep immunoSEQ assay, multiplex PCR amplified TCR CDR3 regions from genomic DNA. Genomic DNA extracted from each cell subset was distributed evenly over all wells of several immunoSEQ 96-well plates, and each plate served as one replicate. For sorted subsets, roughly 200 ng of genomic DNA, equivalent to 25,000 to 35,000 T cell genomes, went into each replicate PCR. Purified libraries were quantified with a Qubit 3.0 fluorometer, sized on a Bioanalyzer 2100, and re-quantified with the KAPA Library Quantification kit. Each immunoSEQ 96-well plate was sequenced on its own single-read 150-cycle Illumina NextSeq 550 flow cell. The study's processing was this. Because the immunoSEQ output held only junctional sequences and lacked quality scores, the filtering could not match the filtering applied to full-length reads. Sequences were annotated with PyIR, a Python wrapper for IgBLAST v1.9, using IMGT germline references to assign V/J genes and CDR3. Reads were removed for weak V/J assignments (E-value above 1e-6), missing CDR3, stop codons, out-of-frame junctions, or ambiguous translated residues. V3J clonotypes were defined as sequences sharing an identical inferred V gene, J gene, and CDR3 amino acid sequence. Percentage overlap between repertoires was computed as shared unique clonotypes divided by the size of the smaller repertoire. Repertoire richness was assessed with RTK rarefaction, the Chao1 estimator, and Recon v2.1 estimates of unobserved clonotypes. OLGA was used to compute generation probabilities for all TCRbeta clonotypes that the gDNA method yielded from four donors. TCRdb's version of the immuneACCESS table is confined to in-frame rearrangements and falls short of the full clone set. An unresolved V gene accounts for under half of the shortfall where checked; the remainder is of unknown origin. V, J and clone size derive from that table, while D and trimming were established from the DNA sequence. Across this sample there are some 2,000,000 clones, with 90% to 95% seen only once. About 0.13% of the sample belongs to the ten largest clones.

The donors were healthy, HIV-negative adults with no recently reported acute infections or vaccinations. All donors were Caucasian adults living in Nashville, Tennessee, USA. CD4+ T cells were enriched through magnetic negative selection, after which naive cells were positively selected on CD45RA and the remaining negative fraction served as the memory subset. Blood was obtained by leukapheresis, after which PBMCs were separated by Ficoll-Histopaque density gradient centrifugation and cryopreserved in liquid nitrogen vapor phase. Analytical flow cytometry was used to check the purity and quantity of every magnetically sorted T cell population. Genomic DNA was isolated from every sorted fraction and measured by UV absorbance on a Nanodrop 2000c. A note on this clone: Which antigen it targets is not known. No base-level quality is on record; no much larger clone is a single base apart.

Overall results and qualifications from the work: Incomplete sequencing was indicated by rarefaction of sorted-subset datasets, despite the large sequencing depth. Because the study included only a small number of donors, the genetic and exposure-history diversity represented was limited. When a handful of donors were compared, the shared fraction of clonotypes was roughly 5% for naive CD4, about 4% for naive CD8, 2% to 2.5% for memory CD4, and less than 0.45% for memory CD8. Naive subsets generally had larger estimated clonotype richness than memory subsets did. Sampling was restricted to blood, and TCR repertoires in tissue are likely to differ from TCR repertoires in blood. Compared with non-shared clonotypes, clonotypes shared by all four sorted-subset donors had higher generation probabilities. Pairwise subsampling indicated that sequencing depth was expected to affect the degree of clonotype sharing among donors.

The junction shows trimming of 2 bases on V and 2 bases on J, plus 8 bases between the germline ends. The CDR3, cysteine through phenylalanine, is 14 amino acids long. Only the CDR3 DNA stays, 42 bases, in frame from base 1. According to the germline V gene, CDR1 reads SGHDT and CDR2 reads YYEEEE. The sequenced sample consisted of naive CD4+ T cells sorted from blood. Read against the paper, the sample's cell subset or site label means: CD45RA+ positively selected. Recombination connected TRBV5-6 to TRBJ1-5; no D gene is confidently identified. The clonotype originates from a man aged 18 to 30 in good health. The sequenced DNA: TGTGCCAGCAGCTTAGGGCTAGGCAATCAGCCCCAGCATTTT. Its amino acids are CASSLGLGNQPQHF.